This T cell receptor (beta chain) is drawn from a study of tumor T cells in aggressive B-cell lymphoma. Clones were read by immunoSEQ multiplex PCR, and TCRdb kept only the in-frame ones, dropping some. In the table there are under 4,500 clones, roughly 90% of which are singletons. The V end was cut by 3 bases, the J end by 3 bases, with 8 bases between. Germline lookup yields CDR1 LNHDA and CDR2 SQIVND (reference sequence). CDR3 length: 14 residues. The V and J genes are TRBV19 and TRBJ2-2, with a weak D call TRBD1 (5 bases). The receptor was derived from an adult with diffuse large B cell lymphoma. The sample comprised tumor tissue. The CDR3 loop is CASSMTVYTGELFF. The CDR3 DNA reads TGTGCCAGTAGTATGACAGTATACACCGGGGAGCTGTTTTTT.